Detailed here is one T cell receptor beta chain. The data derive from a study of blood T cell repertoires in COVID-19. Study summary: Both acute and convalescent COVID-19 samples were obtained from the United States, Italy and Spain.

Produced via immunoSEQ multiplex PCR; TCRdb's table is partial and in-frame only. The table has roughly 84,000 clones, around four fifths seen once. This CDR3 has 12 residues. In germline, CDR1 is SGHAT, CDR2 FQNNGV. With 3 bases removed from V and 3 bases from J, the gap between germline ends came to 4 bases. V and J are TRBV11-2 and TRBJ2-3, with D unresolved. The receptor was isolated from an elderly man with active or convalescent COVID-19. The sample comprised peripheral blood. In DNA, the CDR3 is TGTGCCAGCAGCTTTAGTACAGATACGCAGTATTTT. This encodes CASSFSTDTQYF.